A selection of T cell receptor beta chains follows, all from one sample in a study of post-analysis software for immune sequencing data. Each CDR3 protein is one row after TCRdb ran MiXCR on the PCR reads. There are around 440,000 distinct CDR3 sequences in the sample; roughly 45% occur only once, and over 10% lies in the top ten. Material for sequencing was blood. Receptors originate from a girl between 5 and 17 years old with multiple sclerosis. CDR3s include the opening cysteine and the closing phenylalanine or tryptophan. The D gene is left open where the match is weak. Part of the rows lack a size; the others show once, few, many or a class for expanded clones.

v_call: TRBV5-1
d_call: .
j_call: TRBJ2-4
clone_size: .
cdr3_nt: TGCGCCAGCAGCTTGAGTGTTGGGGATGGAAACATTCAGTACTTC
cdr3_aa: CASSLSVGDGNIQYF

v_call: TRBV4-1
d_call: .
j_call: TRBJ2-3
clone_size: .
cdr3_nt: TGCGCCAGCAGCCCCATAGCGGTATCTAGCACAGATACGCAGTATTTT
cdr3_aa: CASSPIAVSSTDTQYF

v_call: TRBV12-3/TRBV12-4
d_call: TRBD2
j_call: TRBJ2-1
clone_size: .
cdr3_nt: TGTGCCAACGCAGGAGGGACTAGCGGGCCCAATGAGCAGTTCTTC
cdr3_aa: CANAGGTSGPNEQFF

v_call: TRBV20-1
d_call: .
j_call: TRBJ2-7
clone_size: .
cdr3_nt: TGCAGTGCTAGGAGCACTCTTACCTACGAGCAGTACTTC
cdr3_aa: CSARSTLTYEQYF

v_call: TRBV3-1
d_call: .
j_call: TRBJ2-4
clone_size: .
cdr3_nt: TGTACCAGCAGCCAAGGGCTATTAACTCCGGGACACGCCAAAAACATTCAGTACTTC
cdr3_aa: CTSSQGLLTPGHAKNIQYF

v_call: TRBV15
d_call: .
j_call: TRBJ2-3
clone_size: .
cdr3_nt: TGTGCCACCAGCAGGGACAGAACCACAGATACGCAGTATTTT
cdr3_aa: CATSRDRTTDTQYF

v_call: TRBV6-5
d_call: TRBD1
j_call: TRBJ2-5
clone_size: once
cdr3_nt: TGTGCCAGCAGTTACGCTCCGGGACAGGGGACGAAGACCCAGTACTTC
cdr3_aa: CASSYAPGQGTKTQYF

v_call: TRBV7-3
d_call: TRBD2
j_call: TRBJ2-7
clone_size: few
cdr3_nt: TGTGCCAGCAGCTTAATGTCTAGCGGGAGTAGGGAGCAGTACTTC
cdr3_aa: CASSLMSSGSREQYF

v_call: TRBV29-1
d_call: .
j_call: TRBJ2-1
clone_size: few
cdr3_nt: TGCAGCGTTGAAGTTGGAACAGCAAACCCACTACTAAGCTCCTACAATGAGCAGTTCTTC
cdr3_aa: CSVEVGTANPLLSSYNEQFF

v_call: TRBV14
d_call: .
j_call: TRBJ2-1
clone_size: .
cdr3_nt: TGTGCCAGCAGCCAAGGGCGATTAGCCCAACTATACAATGAGCAGTTCTTC
cdr3_aa: CASSQGRLAQLYNEQFF

v_call: TRBV24-1
d_call: TRBD2
j_call: TRBJ2-5
clone_size: .
cdr3_nt: TGTGCCACCAGTGATTTGCAGACTAGCAGCCAAGAGACCCAGTACTTC
cdr3_aa: CATSDLQTSSQETQYF

v_call: TRBV5-1
d_call: .
j_call: TRBJ1-1
clone_size: .
cdr3_nt: TGCGCCAGCAAGGGGCAGAACACTGAAGCTTTCTTT
cdr3_aa: CASKGQNTEAFF

v_call: TRBV6-5
d_call: TRBD2
j_call: TRBJ2-2
clone_size: .
cdr3_nt: TGTGCCAGCAGACCAGGACTAGCGGAGACCGGGGAGCTGTTTTTT
cdr3_aa: CASRPGLAETGELFF

v_call: TRBV27
d_call: .
j_call: TRBJ2-7
clone_size: .
cdr3_nt: TGTGCCAGCAGTTTATTGGGCCTACAGTCAAACGAGCAGTACTTC
cdr3_aa: CASSLLGLQSNEQYF

v_call: TRBV24-1
d_call: TRBD2
j_call: TRBJ2-1
clone_size: .
cdr3_nt: TGTGCCACCAGTGATTCAGGGAACCTAGCGGGAGCTTACAATGAGCAGTTCTTC
cdr3_aa: CATSDSGNLAGAYNEQFF

v_call: TRBV10-3
d_call: .
j_call: TRBJ2-4
clone_size: .
cdr3_nt: TGTGCCATCGGGGAGACCAAAAACATTCAGTACTTC
cdr3_aa: CAIGETKNIQYF

v_call: TRBV7-3
d_call: TRBD2
j_call: TRBJ2-3
clone_size: .
cdr3_nt: TGTGCCAGCAGCTTAAGGACTAGGGAAGATACGCAGTATTTT
cdr3_aa: CASSLRTREDTQYF

v_call: TRBV27
d_call: .
j_call: TRBJ1-2
clone_size: few
cdr3_nt: TGTGCCAGCAGTTTCAGCATGGCAGGGCTAATCTATGGCTACACCTTC
cdr3_aa: CASSFSMAGLIYGYTF

v_call: TRBV9
d_call: TRBD2
j_call: TRBJ2-1
clone_size: .
cdr3_nt: TGTGCCAGCAGCCCCCGGGGAACTAGCGGGTACAATGAGCAGTTCTTC
cdr3_aa: CASSPRGTSGYNEQFF

v_call: TRBV19
d_call: TRBD2
j_call: TRBJ2-1
clone_size: .
cdr3_nt: TGTGCCACTAAAGGACTAGCAGGAAACAATGAGCAGTTCTTC
cdr3_aa: CATKGLAGNNEQFF

v_call: TRBV27
d_call: TRBD2
j_call: TRBJ2-5
clone_size: .
cdr3_nt: TGTGCCAGCAGTTTGTACGGGACTAGCCAGGAGACCCAGTACTTC
cdr3_aa: CASSLYGTSQETQYF

v_call: TRBV7-8
d_call: .
j_call: TRBJ2-4
clone_size: .
cdr3_nt: TGTGCCAGCAGCTTAGGGGGGGGCGGCAAAAACATTCAGTACTTC
cdr3_aa: CASSLGGGGKNIQYF

v_call: TRBV28
d_call: .
j_call: TRBJ2-1
clone_size: .
cdr3_nt: TGTGCCAGCAGTTTCCCGGGTATCCAAGAGACCCAGTTCTTC
cdr3_aa: CASSFPGIQETQFF

v_call: TRBV7-9
d_call: .
j_call: TRBJ2-3
clone_size: .
cdr3_nt: TGTGCCAGCAGCTTAGGACGGCAACAAGATACGCAGTATTTT
cdr3_aa: CASSLGRQQDTQYF

v_call: TRBV12-3/TRBV12-4
d_call: TRBD1
j_call: TRBJ2-5
clone_size: few
cdr3_nt: TGTGCCAGCAGTTTTTACACCGGGACAGGGAACGAAGAGACCCAGTACTTC
cdr3_aa: CASSFYTGTGNEETQYF

v_call: TRBV28
d_call: TRBD2
j_call: TRBJ2-2
clone_size: .
cdr3_nt: TGTGCCAGCAGTCTCGGGACTAGCGGGAGGGTCCGGGACAACACCGGGGAGCTGTTTTTT
cdr3_aa: CASSLGTSGRVRDNTGELFF

v_call: TRBV20-1
d_call: .
j_call: TRBJ2-6
clone_size: .
cdr3_nt: TGCAGTGCTCTGGACAGATCTGGGGCCAACGTCCTGACTTTC
cdr3_aa: CSALDRSGANVLTF

v_call: TRBV3-1
d_call: TRBD1
j_call: TRBJ1-2
clone_size: .
cdr3_nt: TGTGCCAGCAGTTCCGGGGAGGGGGCGAGGGGCTACACCTTC
cdr3_aa: CASSSGEGARGYTF

v_call: TRBV12-3/TRBV12-4
d_call: .
j_call: TRBJ2-3
clone_size: .
cdr3_nt: TGTGCCAGCATCTCGGGGTTAAAATTAGATGCGCAGTATTTT
cdr3_aa: CASISGLKLDAQYF

v_call: TRBV13
d_call: TRBD1
j_call: TRBJ2-6
clone_size: few
cdr3_nt: TGTGCCAGCAGCAATCCGGGACAGGGGAGTTCTGGGGCCAACGTCCTGACTTTC
cdr3_aa: CASSNPGQGSSGANVLTF

v_call: TRBV6-5
d_call: TRBD2
j_call: TRBJ2-1
clone_size: .
cdr3_nt: TGTGCCAGCAGTTCCCTGAACTGGGGCGGGAGTGAGGATGAGCAGTTCTTC
cdr3_aa: CASSSLNWGGSEDEQFF

v_call: TRBV12-3/TRBV12-4
d_call: .
j_call: TRBJ1-4
clone_size: few
cdr3_nt: TGTGCCAGCAGTATGGGGGGCCCGTATGAAAAACTGTTTTTT
cdr3_aa: CASSMGGPYEKLFF

v_call: TRBV7-2
d_call: .
j_call: TRBJ2-5
clone_size: .
cdr3_nt: TGTGCCAGCAGCTTATCCGTAGCCGGAGAGACCCAGTACTTC
cdr3_aa: CASSLSVAGETQYF

v_call: TRBV18
d_call: .
j_call: TRBJ2-7
clone_size: .
cdr3_nt: TGTGCCAGCTCAAGGGCAGGGGCCCCCTACGAGCAGTACTTC
cdr3_aa: CASSRAGAPYEQYF

v_call: TRBV20-1
d_call: .
j_call: TRBJ2-7
clone_size: .
cdr3_nt: TGCAGTGCTAGGGACACCTCCTACGAGCAGTACTTC
cdr3_aa: CSARDTSYEQYF

v_call: TRBV27
d_call: .
j_call: TRBJ2-3
clone_size: .
cdr3_nt: TGTGCCAGCAGACCGAGGCCCGGAGATACGCAGTATTTT
cdr3_aa: CASRPRPGDTQYF

v_call: TRBV24-1
d_call: .
j_call: TRBJ2-2
clone_size: .
cdr3_nt: TGTGCCACCAGTGATTTGGGGGCAGGGAACACCGGGGAGCTGTTTTTT
cdr3_aa: CATSDLGAGNTGELFF

v_call: TRBV7-3
d_call: .
j_call: TRBJ2-1
clone_size: few
cdr3_nt: TGTGCCAGCAGCGTGGGACTCCGGGGGGAGCAGTTCTTC
cdr3_aa: CASSVGLRGEQFF

v_call: TRBV7-3
d_call: TRBD2
j_call: TRBJ2-1
clone_size: .
cdr3_nt: TGTGCCAGCAGCTTAAGAGGACTAGCGGGGGAAAATGAGCAGTTCTTC
cdr3_aa: CASSLRGLAGENEQFF

v_call: TRBV7-2
d_call: .
j_call: TRBJ1-2
clone_size: .
cdr3_nt: TGTGCCAGCAGCTTAGGGGCCCGCTATGGCTACACCTTC
cdr3_aa: CASSLGARYGYTF

v_call: TRBV29-1
d_call: .
j_call: TRBJ2-3
clone_size: .
cdr3_nt: TGCAGCGAATCGGGGATTGGGACGCAGTATTTT
cdr3_aa: CSESGIGTQYF

v_call: TRBV29-1
d_call: .
j_call: TRBJ1-1
clone_size: .
cdr3_nt: TGCAGCGTTAGGGGGGTTTTGAACACTGAAGCTTTCTTT
cdr3_aa: CSVRGVLNTEAFF

v_call: TRBV5-1
d_call: .
j_call: TRBJ2-1
clone_size: few
cdr3_nt: TGCGCCAGCAGCCCCGGGCCCTTTGGCGATGAGCAGTTCTTC
cdr3_aa: CASSPGPFGDEQFF

v_call: TRBV29-1
d_call: .
j_call: TRBJ1-2
clone_size: .
cdr3_nt: TGCAGCGTTGGCGCTGGGGGCGGCTATGGCTACACCTTC
cdr3_aa: CSVGAGGGYGYTF

v_call: TRBV4-1
d_call: TRBD1
j_call: TRBJ1-2
clone_size: few
cdr3_nt: TGCGCCAGCAGCCCCGGACAGGTGAGCAACTATGGCTACACCTTC
cdr3_aa: CASSPGQVSNYGYTF

v_call: TRBV5-1
d_call: .
j_call: TRBJ1-5
clone_size: .
cdr3_nt: TGCGCCAGCAGCTTGGGGACACGCTCCGATCAGCCCCAGCATTTT
cdr3_aa: CASSLGTRSDQPQHF

v_call: TRBV28
d_call: TRBD1
j_call: TRBJ2-5
clone_size: .
cdr3_nt: TGTGCCAGCAGTTTAAAGGGGACAGTACAAGAGACCCAGTACTTC
cdr3_aa: CASSLKGTVQETQYF

v_call: TRBV28
d_call: .
j_call: TRBJ2-5
clone_size: .
cdr3_nt: TGTGCCAGCAGTACCACAGGGAGGGGAGAGACCCAGTACTTC
cdr3_aa: CASSTTGRGETQYF

v_call: TRBV20-1
d_call: TRBD1
j_call: TRBJ2-1
clone_size: .
cdr3_nt: TGCAGTGCCCGAACCGGGACAGGGATCTATGAGCAGTTCTTC
cdr3_aa: CSARTGTGIYEQFF

v_call: TRBV15
d_call: .
j_call: TRBJ1-2
clone_size: few
cdr3_nt: TGTGCCACCAGCAGAGACAGGGTGCATGGCTACACCTTC
cdr3_aa: CATSRDRVHGYTF

v_call: TRBV2
d_call: TRBD1
j_call: TRBJ2-7
clone_size: few
cdr3_nt: TGTGCCAGCCGGGACAGGGTCTCCTACGAGCAGTACTTC
cdr3_aa: CASRDRVSYEQYF

v_call: TRBV7-2
d_call: TRBD2
j_call: TRBJ2-1
clone_size: .
cdr3_nt: TGTGCCAGCAGCCTCTCCGGGACTAGCGGGAGGGCCCCCAATGAGCAGTTCTTC
cdr3_aa: CASSLSGTSGRAPNEQFF

v_call: TRBV5-6
d_call: .
j_call: TRBJ2-7
clone_size: .
cdr3_nt: TGTGCCAGCAGCCCCTCGGGCCTCTACTACGAGCAGTACTTC
cdr3_aa: CASSPSGLYYEQYF

v_call: TRBV5-1
d_call: TRBD1
j_call: TRBJ2-5
clone_size: few
cdr3_nt: TGCGCCAGCGGACGCACAGGGGACACTGGAGAGACCCAGTACTTC
cdr3_aa: CASGRTGDTGETQYF

v_call: TRBV20-1
d_call: TRBD1
j_call: TRBJ1-2
clone_size: once
cdr3_nt: TGCAGTGCCCCCGGGACAGGGGGCGTCAGTAACTATGGCTACACCTTC
cdr3_aa: CSAPGTGGVSNYGYTF

v_call: TRBV5-1
d_call: .
j_call: TRBJ2-1
clone_size: .
cdr3_nt: TGCGCCAGCAGCTTAGTTCCGGGTCAACAGGCCCTTGGCAATGAGCAGTTCTTC
cdr3_aa: CASSLVPGQQALGNEQFF

v_call: TRBV7-2
d_call: .
j_call: TRBJ2-7
clone_size: few
cdr3_nt: TGTGCCAGCAGCCCCCCCTACGAGCAGTACTTC
cdr3_aa: CASSPPYEQYF

v_call: TRBV5-1
d_call: .
j_call: TRBJ1-1
clone_size: few
cdr3_nt: TGCGCCAGCAGCTTGGGGACGGGAAACACTGAAGCTTTCTTT
cdr3_aa: CASSLGTGNTEAFF

v_call: TRBV29-1
d_call: .
j_call: TRBJ2-1
clone_size: few
cdr3_nt: TGCAGCGTGGCCCCCCACAGGGAACATGAGCAGTTCTTC
cdr3_aa: CSVAPHREHEQFF

v_call: TRBV5-1
d_call: TRBD2
j_call: TRBJ2-3
clone_size: once
cdr3_nt: TGCGCCAGCAGCCTGGGACTAGCGGGGGCACCAGCAGATACGCAGTATTTT
cdr3_aa: CASSLGLAGAPADTQYF